The entry below gives a single T cell receptor beta chain sequence along with its context. Its target is unknown. The identical CDR3 is also encoded by other nucleotide sequences in the sample. The record originates from a study of shared clonotypes between healthy human individuals. Overall study results and limits: It was the few donors that limited the genetic and exposure-history diversity represented. Generation probabilities of non-shared clonotypes were lower (relative to those shared by all four donors).

At the deep level, the assay was run. TCRdb's copy holds only in-frame clones and misses some; the assay was immunoSEQ multiplex PCR. The data hold 780,000 or so clones, with 72% observed a single time. V lost 2 bases and J lost 3, with 8 bases in between. Germline V gene data show CDR1 as SGHNT and CDR2 as YYREEE (reference sequence). This CDR3 has 13 residues. The receptor was isolated from a woman in her twenties or thirties in good health. V and J are TRBV5-4 and TRBJ2-5, with D hard to call. Sequencing was done on a sample of memory CD4+ T cells sorted from blood. Subset described: CD45RA-negative fraction. The CDR3 DNA is TGTGCCAGCAGCTTCGGCGGAGAAGAGACCCAGTACTTC. Residues: CASSFGGEETQYF.